This entry is about one T cell receptor beta chain. The data belong to a study of T-cell memory formation after mild COVID-19. Constant-segment primers and 5'RACE yielded cDNA libraries for TCR alpha and TCR beta, each carrying sample barcodes and UMIs. TCRdb passed the 5' RACE reads through MiXCR, listing each CDR3 protein once. The table records approximately 150,000 distinct CDR3 sequences, 19% of them present only once. This CDR3 has 13 amino acids. In germline, CDR1 is DFQATT, CDR2 SNEGSKA (reference sequence). The V and J ends lost 5 bases and 3 bases respectively, with 13 bases between them. The clonotype was recovered from an adult woman who had mild COVID-19 (a few samples of this study predate the infection). Cell type and time point are not known. Sequenced sample: PBMCs or a T cell subset sorted from them (not recorded which). The rearrangement joins TRBV20-1 to TRBJ2-5; D tentatively reads TRBD1 or TRBD2 (5 bases each). CDR3 nucleotides: TGCAGTGCTCCCGGGACGGATGAAGAGACCCAGTACTTC. Translating it yields CSAPGTDEETQYF.